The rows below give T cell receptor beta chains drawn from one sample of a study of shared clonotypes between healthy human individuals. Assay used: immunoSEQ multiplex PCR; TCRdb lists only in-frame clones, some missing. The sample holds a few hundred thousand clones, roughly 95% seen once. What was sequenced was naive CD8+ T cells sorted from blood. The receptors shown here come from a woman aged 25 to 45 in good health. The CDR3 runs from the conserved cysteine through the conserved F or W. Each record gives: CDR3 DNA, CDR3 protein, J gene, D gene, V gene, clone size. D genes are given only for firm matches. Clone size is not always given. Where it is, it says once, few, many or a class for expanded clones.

DNA: TGTGCCAGCAGCCCGGGGCCGAACACCGGGGAGCTGTTTTTT; CDR3: CASSPGPNTGELFF; J: TRBJ2-2; D: NA; V: TRBV6-6; size: NA
DNA: TGTGCCAGCAGCTTAGGATACAATGAGCAGTTCTTC; CDR3: CASSLGYNEQFF; J: TRBJ2-1; D: NA; V: TRBV7-2; size: NA
DNA: TGCGCCAGCAGCTTGGACACTAGCAGGGCCTACGAGCAGTACTTC; CDR3: CASSLDTSRAYEQYF; J: TRBJ2-7; D: NA; V: TRBV5-1; size: NA
DNA: TGTGCCAGCGAGACAGGGCTCTACAATGAGCAGTTCTTC; CDR3: CASETGLYNEQFF; J: TRBJ2-1; D: TRBD1; V: TRBV28; size: NA
DNA: TGTGCCAGCAGTCAGTCCGCCGGGGCCGGCGAGCAGTACTTC; CDR3: CASSQSAGAGEQYF; J: TRBJ2-7; D: NA; V: TRBV27; size: NA
DNA: TGTGCCACCGAAATGGACAGGACCTACAATGAGCAGTTCTTC; CDR3: CATEMDRTYNEQFF; J: TRBJ2-1; D: TRBD1; V: TRBV28; size: NA
DNA: TGTGCCAGCAGCTTTGGATGGCGGGGGAGCTCCTACGAGCAGTACTTC; CDR3: CASSFGWRGSSYEQYF; J: TRBJ2-7; D: TRBD2; V: TRBV5-6; size: NA
DNA: TGCGCCAGCAGTGGCGCAGCGGAGCAGTACTTC; CDR3: CASSGAAEQYF; J: TRBJ2-7; D: NA; V: TRBV10-1; size: NA
DNA: TGTGCCAGCAGTTCGGGGACAGTATTCGGTTCCTATAATTCACCCCTCCACTTT; CDR3: CASSSGTVFGSYNSPLHF; J: TRBJ1-6; D: TRBD1; V: TRBV28; size: NA
DNA: TGTGCCAGCCACCAGACAGGGTCAGATACGCAGTATTTT; CDR3: CASHQTGSDTQYF; J: TRBJ2-3; D: TRBD1; V: TRBV7-9; size: once
DNA: TGTGCCAGCAGCATCAGGACCTATGGCTACACCTTC; CDR3: CASSIRTYGYTF; J: TRBJ1-2; D: NA; V: TRBV21-1; size: NA
DNA: TGTGCCAGCAGCTTGTGGGGAACCGGGGAGCTGTTTTTT; CDR3: CASSLWGTGELFF; J: TRBJ2-2; D: NA; V: TRBV5-5; size: NA
DNA: TGTGCCAGCAGCGTAGCTATGGGACTAGCGGGACCTCTCAATGAGCAGTTCTTC; CDR3: CASSVAMGLAGPLNEQFF; J: TRBJ2-1; D: TRBD2; V: TRBV9; size: NA
DNA: TGTGCCAGCAGCCGCCTGACTAGCGGAGGGAATGAGCAGTTCTTC; CDR3: CASSRLTSGGNEQFF; J: TRBJ2-1; D: TRBD2; V: TRBV11-2; size: NA
DNA: TGCAGCGCCGAGCCGAGCTCCTACAATGAGCAGTTCTTC; CDR3: CSAEPSSYNEQFF; J: TRBJ2-1; D: NA; V: TRBV29-1; size: NA
DNA: TGTGCCAGCCCCAACCCGGACGGGACCACCTACAATGAGCAGTTCTTC; CDR3: CASPNPDGTTYNEQFF; J: TRBJ2-1; D: NA; V: TRBV18; size: NA
DNA: TGTGCCATCAGTGAGATCCCAGGGCATTCTGGAGAGACCCAGTACTTC; CDR3: CAISEIPGHSGETQYF; J: TRBJ2-5; D: NA; V: TRBV10-3; size: NA
DNA: TGTGCCAGCAGGGAGCGGGAGGACCACTACGAGCAGTACTTC; CDR3: CASREREDHYEQYF; J: TRBJ2-7; D: TRBD2; V: TRBV6-5; size: NA
DNA: TGTGCCAGCAGTTTCGGGGTTGGGGCCAACGTCCTGACTTTC; CDR3: CASSFGVGANVLTF; J: TRBJ2-6; D: NA; V: TRBV27; size: NA
DNA: TGTGCCGGTCGCCTTACAGGGGATGAAAAACTGTTTTTT; CDR3: CAGRLTGDEKLFF; J: TRBJ1-4; D: TRBD1; V: TRBV6-1; size: NA
DNA: TGTGCCAGCACCGCGAGGAAGGGTAAACAGGGCAATCAGCCCCAGCATTTT; CDR3: CASTARKGKQGNQPQHF; J: TRBJ1-5; D: NA; V: TRBV7-8; size: NA
DNA: TGTGCCAGCAGCCAAGTTCCAGGTAGCAATCAGCCCCAGCATTTT; CDR3: CASSQVPGSNQPQHF; J: TRBJ1-5; D: NA; V: TRBV4-2; size: NA
DNA: TGTGCCAGCAGCTTCGGGACAGGGTCTAACGAGCAGTACTTC; CDR3: CASSFGTGSNEQYF; J: TRBJ2-7; D: TRBD1; V: TRBV11-3; size: NA
DNA: TGTGCCAGCAGCTTGGTCGGTGCAAGCACAGATACGCAGTATTTT; CDR3: CASSLVGASTDTQYF; J: TRBJ2-3; D: NA; V: TRBV5-8; size: NA
DNA: TGTGCCAGCAGCCCGGGACTAGCCGAAGCCTACGAGCAGTACTTC; CDR3: CASSPGLAEAYEQYF; J: TRBJ2-7; D: TRBD2; V: TRBV11-2; size: NA
DNA: TGTGCCAGCAGTTACCTGGGGCCAGGGTACCAAGAGACCCAGTACTTC; CDR3: CASSYLGPGYQETQYF; J: TRBJ2-5; D: NA; V: TRBV6-5; size: NA
DNA: TGTGCCAGCAGCTTAGTTCCCGGGGTTGGAGATACGCAGTATTTT; CDR3: CASSLVPGVGDTQYF; J: TRBJ2-3; D: NA; V: TRBV7-8; size: NA
DNA: TGTGCCAGCAGTTCCTATGTCGGGAGCTACGAGCAGTACTTC; CDR3: CASSSYVGSYEQYF; J: TRBJ2-7; D: NA; V: TRBV28; size: NA
DNA: TGTGCCAGCAGCTTAGCACAAACAGTTCCCTACGAGCAGTACTTC; CDR3: CASSLAQTVPYEQYF; J: TRBJ2-7; D: NA; V: TRBV7-9; size: NA
DNA: TGTGCCAGCAGCCCCTCCCGGACTAGCGGGAGTGGTACGCAGTATTTT; CDR3: CASSPSRTSGSGTQYF; J: TRBJ2-3; D: TRBD2; V: TRBV7-6; size: once
DNA: TGTGCCAGCAACAATATTCAGTCGATCACTGAAGCTTTCTTT; CDR3: CASNNIQSITEAFF; J: TRBJ1-1; D: NA; V: TRBV5-4; size: NA
DNA: TGCGCCAGCAGAAGGGGCACGGATAACACTGAAGCTTTCTTT; CDR3: CASRRGTDNTEAFF; J: TRBJ1-1; D: NA; V: TRBV5-1; size: once
DNA: TGTGCCAGCAGTGAACGACTCAACCCCTACGAGCAGTACTTC; CDR3: CASSERLNPYEQYF; J: TRBJ2-7; D: NA; V: TRBV25-1; size: NA
DNA: TGCGCCAGCAGCTTGGCCGTAGCCGTAGATACGCAGTATTTT; CDR3: CASSLAVAVDTQYF; J: TRBJ2-3; D: NA; V: TRBV5-1; size: NA
DNA: TGTGCCAGCAGCCAAGGAAGGGGTTGGAACATTCAGTACTTC; CDR3: CASSQGRGWNIQYF; J: TRBJ2-4; D: NA; V: TRBV5-5; size: NA
DNA: TGTGCCAGCAGTTACCTAGCGAGCTACGGGGAGCTGTTTTTT; CDR3: CASSYLASYGELFF; J: TRBJ2-2; D: NA; V: TRBV6-6; size: NA
DNA: TGTGCCAGCAGCTTAGTCATGGGGGGAGGGCCGTACAATGAGCAGTTCTTC; CDR3: CASSLVMGGGPYNEQFF; J: TRBJ2-1; D: TRBD2; V: TRBV11-1; size: once
DNA: TGTGCCAGCAGTCCCAGGACAGGGCTCGACACCGGGGAGCTGTTTTTT; CDR3: CASSPRTGLDTGELFF; J: TRBJ2-2; D: TRBD1; V: TRBV27; size: NA
DNA: TGTGCCAGCAGCTTGAGCCTAGAGAACACCGGGGAGCTGTTTTTT; CDR3: CASSLSLENTGELFF; J: TRBJ2-2; D: NA; V: TRBV5-4; size: NA
DNA: TGTGCCAGCAGCACAGACCGACCTAGCGGGAGGCAATACGGGGAGCTGTTTTTT; CDR3: CASSTDRPSGRQYGELFF; J: TRBJ2-2; D: TRBD2; V: TRBV11-2; size: NA
DNA: TGTGCCAGCAGCTTAGCGGGAGGGGCTAGCGGGAGGGCGTCCGAGCAGTTCTTC; CDR3: CASSLAGGASGRASEQFF; J: TRBJ2-1; D: TRBD2; V: TRBV11-2; size: NA
DNA: TGTGCCAGCAGTTTACTGCAGACCGGGGAGCTGTTTTTT; CDR3: CASSLLQTGELFF; J: TRBJ2-2; D: NA; V: TRBV28; size: NA
DNA: TGTGCCAGCAGCCGTAGCCGGGACCTGAGAAACACCATATATTTT; CDR3: CASSRSRDLRNTIYF; J: TRBJ1-3; D: NA; V: TRBV13; size: NA
DNA: TGTGCCAGCAGCTTGGGATTGGGGCAGACCTATAGCAATCAGCCCCAGCATTTT; CDR3: CASSLGLGQTYSNQPQHF; J: TRBJ1-5; D: NA; V: TRBV5-5; size: NA
DNA: TGCGCCAGCAGACAGGGGAAGAACACTGAAGCTTTCTTT; CDR3: CASRQGKNTEAFF; J: TRBJ1-1; D: TRBD1; V: TRBV10-1; size: once
DNA: TGTGCCAGCAGTACCAACCGGGACAGCTATGGCTACACCTTC; CDR3: CASSTNRDSYGYTF; J: TRBJ1-2; D: TRBD1; V: TRBV28; size: NA
DNA: TGTGCCAGCAGCTTGGAATGGCCTGAGGGCTACACCTTC; CDR3: CASSLEWPEGYTF; J: TRBJ1-2; D: NA; V: TRBV5-4; size: NA
DNA: TGTGCCAGCAGACATACCCCCGGGACACCGGGGGGCTACACCTTC; CDR3: CASRHTPGTPGGYTF; J: TRBJ1-2; D: NA; V: TRBV5-6; size: NA
DNA: TGTGCCAGCAGCGTAGGAGGCGCAAGCTCCTACAATGAGCAGTTCTTC; CDR3: CASSVGGASSYNEQFF; J: TRBJ2-1; D: NA; V: TRBV9; size: NA
DNA: TGTGCCAGCAGCGTAGGCGGTAGCGGGATGGAGTTCTTC; CDR3: CASSVGGSGMEFF; J: TRBJ2-1; D: TRBD2; V: TRBV9; size: NA
DNA: TGTGCCAGTAGTTGGGACCTGCGGACCGGGGAGCTGTTTTTT; CDR3: CASSWDLRTGELFF; J: TRBJ2-2; D: NA; V: TRBV19; size: NA